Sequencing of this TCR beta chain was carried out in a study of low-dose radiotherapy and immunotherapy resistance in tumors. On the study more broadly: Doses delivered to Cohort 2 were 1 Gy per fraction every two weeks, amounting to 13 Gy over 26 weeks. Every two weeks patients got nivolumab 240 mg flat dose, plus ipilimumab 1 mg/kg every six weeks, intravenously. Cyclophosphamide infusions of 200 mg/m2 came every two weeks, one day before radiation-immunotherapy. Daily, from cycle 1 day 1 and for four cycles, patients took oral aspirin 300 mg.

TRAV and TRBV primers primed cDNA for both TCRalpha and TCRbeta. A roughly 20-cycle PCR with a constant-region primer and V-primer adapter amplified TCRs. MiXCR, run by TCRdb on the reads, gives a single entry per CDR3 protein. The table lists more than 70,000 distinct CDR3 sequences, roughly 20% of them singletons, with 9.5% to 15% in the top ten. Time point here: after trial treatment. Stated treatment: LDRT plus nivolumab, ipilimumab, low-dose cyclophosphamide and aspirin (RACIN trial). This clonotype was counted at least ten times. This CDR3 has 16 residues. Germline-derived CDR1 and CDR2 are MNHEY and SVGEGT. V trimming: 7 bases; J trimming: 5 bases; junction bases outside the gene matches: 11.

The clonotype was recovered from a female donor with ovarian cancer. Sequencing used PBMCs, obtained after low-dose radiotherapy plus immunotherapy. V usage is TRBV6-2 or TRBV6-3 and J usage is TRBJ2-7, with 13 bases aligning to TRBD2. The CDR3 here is CASTNYRTSGSHEQYF. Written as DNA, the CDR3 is TGTGCCAGCACCAATTACAGGACTAGCGGGAGTCACGAGCAGTACTTC.